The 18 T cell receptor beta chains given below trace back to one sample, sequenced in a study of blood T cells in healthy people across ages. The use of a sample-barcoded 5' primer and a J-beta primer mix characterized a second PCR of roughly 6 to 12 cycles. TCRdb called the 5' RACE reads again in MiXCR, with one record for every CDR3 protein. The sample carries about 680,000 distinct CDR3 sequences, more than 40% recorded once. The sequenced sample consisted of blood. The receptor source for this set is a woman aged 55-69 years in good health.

As DNA, the CDR3 is TGTGCCATCAGTGAGGGGGGAGAACAGCCCCAGCATTTT. It translates to CAISEGGEQPQHF. The J gene is TRBJ1-5, the V gene TRBV10-3; tentatively, D is TRBD1 (5 bases). CDR3 length: 13 amino acids. The V gene lost 2 bases and the J gene lost 7 bases, with 9 bases spanning the gap. Germline V gene sequence: CDR1 ENHRY, CDR2 SYGVKD.

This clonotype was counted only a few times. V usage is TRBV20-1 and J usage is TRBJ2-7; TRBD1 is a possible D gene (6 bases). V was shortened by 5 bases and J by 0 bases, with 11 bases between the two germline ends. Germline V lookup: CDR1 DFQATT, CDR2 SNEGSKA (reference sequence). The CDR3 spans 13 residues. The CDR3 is CSAFRDTSYEQYF. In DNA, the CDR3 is TGCAGTGCTTTCCGGGACACCTCCTACGAGCAGTACTTC.

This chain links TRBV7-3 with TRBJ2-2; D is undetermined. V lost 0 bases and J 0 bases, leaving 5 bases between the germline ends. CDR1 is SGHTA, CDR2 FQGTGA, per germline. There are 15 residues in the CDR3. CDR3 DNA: TGTGCCAGCAGCTTAACAGTTACGAACACCGGGGAGCTGTTTTTT. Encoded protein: CASSLTVTNTGELFF.

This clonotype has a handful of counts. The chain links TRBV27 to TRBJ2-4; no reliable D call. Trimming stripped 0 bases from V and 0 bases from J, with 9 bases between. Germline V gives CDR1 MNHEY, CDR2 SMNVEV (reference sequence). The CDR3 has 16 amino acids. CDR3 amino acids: CASSLSVILAKNIQYF. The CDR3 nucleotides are TGTGCCAGCAGTTTATCAGTGATTCTAGCCAAAAACATTCAGTACTTC.

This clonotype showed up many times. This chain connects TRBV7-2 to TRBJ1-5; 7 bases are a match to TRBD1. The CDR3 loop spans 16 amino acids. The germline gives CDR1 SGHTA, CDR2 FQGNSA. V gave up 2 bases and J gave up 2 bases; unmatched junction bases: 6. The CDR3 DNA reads TGTGCCAGCAGCTTATCGACAGGGCTGCGCAATCAGCCCCAGCATTTT. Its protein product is CASSLSTGLRNQPQHF.

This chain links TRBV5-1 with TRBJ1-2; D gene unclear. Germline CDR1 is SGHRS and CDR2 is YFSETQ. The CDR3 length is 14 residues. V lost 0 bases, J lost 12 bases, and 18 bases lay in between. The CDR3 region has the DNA TGCGCCAGCAGCTTGGCAGATCAGATAGGAGCGAACACCTTC. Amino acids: CASSLADQIGANTF.

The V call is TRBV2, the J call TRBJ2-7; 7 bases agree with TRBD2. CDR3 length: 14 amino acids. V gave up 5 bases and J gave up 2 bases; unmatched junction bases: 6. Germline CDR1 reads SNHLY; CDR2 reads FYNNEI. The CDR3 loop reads CASSTGRGAYEQYF. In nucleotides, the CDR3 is TGTGCCAGCAGTACGGGGAGGGGTGCCTACGAGCAGTACTTC.

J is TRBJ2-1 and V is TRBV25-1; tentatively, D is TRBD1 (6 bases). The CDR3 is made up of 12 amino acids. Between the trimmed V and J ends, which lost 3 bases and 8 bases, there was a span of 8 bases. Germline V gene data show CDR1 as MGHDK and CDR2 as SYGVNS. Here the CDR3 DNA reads TGTGCCAGCAGTGACACAGGGTATGAGCAGTTCTTC. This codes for CASSDTGYEQFF.

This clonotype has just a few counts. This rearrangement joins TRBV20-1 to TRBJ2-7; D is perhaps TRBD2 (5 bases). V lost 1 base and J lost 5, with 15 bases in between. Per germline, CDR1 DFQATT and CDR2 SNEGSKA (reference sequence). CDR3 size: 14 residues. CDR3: CSARVASQGHEQYF. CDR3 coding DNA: TGCAGTGCTAGAGTAGCTAGCCAAGGGCACGAGCAGTACTTC.

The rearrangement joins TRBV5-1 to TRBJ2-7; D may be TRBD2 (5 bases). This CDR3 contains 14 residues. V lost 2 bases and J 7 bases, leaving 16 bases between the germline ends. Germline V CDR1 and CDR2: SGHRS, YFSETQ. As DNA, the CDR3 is TGCGCCAGCAGCTTCAGGACTCATTACAATGAGCAGTACTTC. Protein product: CASSFRTHYNEQYF.

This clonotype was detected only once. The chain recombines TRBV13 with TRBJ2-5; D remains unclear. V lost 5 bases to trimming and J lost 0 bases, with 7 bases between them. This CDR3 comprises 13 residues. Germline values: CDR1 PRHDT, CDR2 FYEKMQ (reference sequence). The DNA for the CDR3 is TGTGCCAGCAGCCCAATCGACCAAGAGACCCAGTACTTC. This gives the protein CASSPIDQETQYF.

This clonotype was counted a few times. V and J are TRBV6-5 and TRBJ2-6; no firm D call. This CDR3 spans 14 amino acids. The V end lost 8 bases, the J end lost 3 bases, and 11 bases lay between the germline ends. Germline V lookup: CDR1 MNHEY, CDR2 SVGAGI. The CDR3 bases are TGTGCCAGCGTGGAATGGGTTGGGGCCAACGTCCTGACTTTC. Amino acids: CASVEWVGANVLTF.

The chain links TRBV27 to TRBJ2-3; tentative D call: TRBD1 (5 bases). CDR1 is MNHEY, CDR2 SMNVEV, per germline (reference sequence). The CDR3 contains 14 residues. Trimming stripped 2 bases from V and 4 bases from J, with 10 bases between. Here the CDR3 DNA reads TGTGCCAGCAGTTTAAGGGCAGGGCCAGATACGCAGTATTTT. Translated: CASSLRAGPDTQYF.

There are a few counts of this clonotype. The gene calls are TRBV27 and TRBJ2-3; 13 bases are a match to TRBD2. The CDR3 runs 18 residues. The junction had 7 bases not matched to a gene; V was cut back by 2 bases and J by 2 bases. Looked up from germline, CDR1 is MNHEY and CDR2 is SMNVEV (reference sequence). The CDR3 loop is CASSLRTSGRIITDTQYF. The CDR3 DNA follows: TGTGCCAGCAGTTTAAGGACTAGCGGGAGAATCATCACAGATACGCAGTATTTT.

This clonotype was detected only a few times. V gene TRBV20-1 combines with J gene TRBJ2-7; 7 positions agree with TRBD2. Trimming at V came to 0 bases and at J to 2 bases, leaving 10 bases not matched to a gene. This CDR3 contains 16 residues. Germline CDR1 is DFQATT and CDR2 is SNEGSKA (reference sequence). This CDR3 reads CSARDPGGRRTYEQYF. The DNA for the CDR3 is TGCAGTGCTAGAGATCCTGGCGGGAGAAGGACCTACGAGCAGTACTTC.

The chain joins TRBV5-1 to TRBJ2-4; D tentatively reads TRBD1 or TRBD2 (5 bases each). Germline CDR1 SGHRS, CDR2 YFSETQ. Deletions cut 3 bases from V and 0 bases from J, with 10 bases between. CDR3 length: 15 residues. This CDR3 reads CASSSRDLAKNIQYF. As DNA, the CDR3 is TGCGCCAGCAGCTCCCGGGACCTAGCCAAAAACATTCAGTACTTC.

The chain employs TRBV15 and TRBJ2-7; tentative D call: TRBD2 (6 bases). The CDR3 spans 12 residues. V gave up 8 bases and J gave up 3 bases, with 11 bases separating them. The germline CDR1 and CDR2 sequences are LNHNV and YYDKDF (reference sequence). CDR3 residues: CATGPGSYEQYF. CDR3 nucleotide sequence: TGTGCCACCGGACCCGGGAGCTACGAGCAGTACTTC. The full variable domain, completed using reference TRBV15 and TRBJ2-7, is DAMVIQNPRYQVTQFGKPVTLSCSQTLNHNVMYWYQQKSSQAPKLLFHYYDKDFNNEADTPDNFQSRRPNTSFCFLDIRSPGLGDTAMYLCATGPGSYEQYFGPGTRLTVT.

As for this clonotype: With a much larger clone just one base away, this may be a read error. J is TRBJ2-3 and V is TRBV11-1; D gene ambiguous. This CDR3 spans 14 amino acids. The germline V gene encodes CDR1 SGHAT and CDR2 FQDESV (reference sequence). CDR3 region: CANSPYSGADTQYF. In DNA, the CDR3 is TGTGCCAACAGCCCATATAGTGGGGCAGATACGCAGTATTTT.